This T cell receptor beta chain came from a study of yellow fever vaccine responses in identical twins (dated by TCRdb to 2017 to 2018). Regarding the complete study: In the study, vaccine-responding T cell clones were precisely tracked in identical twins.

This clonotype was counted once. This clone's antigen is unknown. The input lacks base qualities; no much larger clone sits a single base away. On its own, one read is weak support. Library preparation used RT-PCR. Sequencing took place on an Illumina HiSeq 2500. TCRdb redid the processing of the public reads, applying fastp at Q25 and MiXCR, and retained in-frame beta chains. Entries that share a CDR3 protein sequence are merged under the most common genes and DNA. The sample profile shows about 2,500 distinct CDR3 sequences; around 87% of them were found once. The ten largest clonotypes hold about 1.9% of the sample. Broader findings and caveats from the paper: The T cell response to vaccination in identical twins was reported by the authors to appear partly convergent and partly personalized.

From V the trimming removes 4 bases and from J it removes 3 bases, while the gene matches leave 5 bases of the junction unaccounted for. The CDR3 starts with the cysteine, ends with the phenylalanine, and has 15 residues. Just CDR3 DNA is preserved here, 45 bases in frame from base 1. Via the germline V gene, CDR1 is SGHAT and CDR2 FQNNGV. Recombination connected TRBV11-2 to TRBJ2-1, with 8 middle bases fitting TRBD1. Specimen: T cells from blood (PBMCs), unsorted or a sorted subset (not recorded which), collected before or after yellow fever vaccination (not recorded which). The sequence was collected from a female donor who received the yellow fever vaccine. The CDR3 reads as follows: CASSSGQGIYNEQFF. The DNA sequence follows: TGTGCCAGCAGCTCTGGACAGGGAATCTACAATGAGCAGTTCTTC. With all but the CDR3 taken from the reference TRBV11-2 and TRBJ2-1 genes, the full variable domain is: EAGVAQSPRYKIIEKRQSVAFWCNPISGHATLYWYQQILGQGPKLLIQFQNNGVVDDSQLPKDRFSAERLKGVDSTLKIQPAKLEDSAVYLCASSSGQGIYNEQFFGPGTRLTVL.